This T cell receptor beta chain comes out of a study of OX40 agonist ivuxolimab in advanced cancers. CDR1 is GTSNPN and CDR2 is SVGIG in the germline V gene (reference sequence). The length of the CDR3 is 16 residues. Deletions cut 4 bases from V and 2 bases from J, with 15 bases between. Generated by immunoSEQ multiplex PCR, the TCRdb table keeps only in-frame clones and is missing some. The sample yields approximately 77,000 clones, approximately 84% seen once. The TCR sequence derives from an adult with an advanced solid tumor such as melanoma, head and neck, liver or kidney cancer. The sample consisted of CD4+ or CD8+ T cells sorted from blood, taken in a trial of the OX40 agonist ivuxolimab. V and J are TRBV30 and TRBJ2-6; tentatively, D is TRBD1 (6 bases). CDR3 DNA sequence: TGTGCCTGGAAAGGCAGGGGAGTAACTGGGGCCAACGTCCTGACTTTC. Amino acids: CAWKGRGVTGANVLTF.